The T cell receptor (beta chain) under discussion was sequenced for a study of blood T cell repertoires in COVID-19. V lost 5 bases and J 8 bases, leaving 10 bases between the germline ends. Germline CDR1 reads MNHEY; CDR2 reads SMNVEV (reference sequence). CDR3 length: 12 amino acids. TCRdb's copy holds only in-frame clones and misses some; the assay was immunoSEQ multiplex PCR. The repertoire holds under 150,000 clones, with 90% as singletons. The source of this sequence is a man aged 45-65 years with active COVID-19. Sequenced sample: peripheral blood. V is TRBV27 and J is TRBJ2-1; D is uncertain. CDR3 residues: CASSHLTDEQFF. The CDR3 nucleotides are TGTGCCAGCAGTCACCTTACGGATGAGCAGTTCTTC.